This T cell receptor (beta chain) was profiled in a study of T cells in Graves' hyperthyroidism and ophthalmopathy. Study results and caveats: Ophthalmopathy was separated from stable hyperthyroidism by a 13 V-J model.

Germline V gene lookup returns CDR1 MNHEY and CDR2 SVGEGT. Trimming pared 7 bases from V and 4 bases from J, leaving 17 bases between. This CDR3 contains 14 residues. Amplification of TCR beta CDR3 regions was performed using RNA transcripts as template. First-round RT-PCR targeting the TCR CDR3 was performed with the HTBI primer set. One entry per CDR3 protein, called by TCRdb with MiXCR from the multiplex PCR reads. The table has about 350,000 distinct CDR3 sequences, around a sixth seen once. Worth noting for this clonotype: Antigen unknown.

The receptor comes from a woman between 40 and 50 years old with Graves' ophthalmopathy. This sequence joins TRBV6-2 or TRBV6-3 and TRBJ2-7; possible D gene TRBD1, 5 bases. Source material: blood. The CDR3 DNA reads TGTGCCAGCAATACGTACAGGACGCCTTACGAGCAGTACTTC. The encoded protein is CASNTYRTPYEQYF.